Listed below are T cell receptor beta chains from one sample, sequenced in a study of OX40 agonist ivuxolimab in advanced cancers. Profiled with immunoSEQ multiplex PCR; TCRdb holds only in-frame clones, not every one. The sample holds about 53,000 clones, roughly 80% seen once. The sequenced sample was CD4+ or CD8+ T cells sorted from blood, obtained in a trial of the OX40 agonist ivuxolimab. These receptors were taken from an adult with an advanced solid tumor such as melanoma, head and neck, liver or kidney cancer. CDR3s leave out the opening cysteine and the closing phenylalanine or tryptophan. Each record gives: V gene, CDR3 length, J gene, CDR3 protein.

V gene: TRBV10-3
CDR3 length: 9
J gene: TRBJ1-1
CDR3 protein: ATSPNTEAF

V gene: TRBV25-1
CDR3 length: 13
J gene: TRBJ2-5
CDR3 protein: ASRPSGLAVETQY

V gene: TRBV28
CDR3 length: 10
J gene: TRBJ1-2
CDR3 protein: ASKEVNYGYT

V gene: TRBV10-3
CDR3 length: 15
J gene: TRBJ2-7
CDR3 protein: AITSGTGSSKPYEQY

V gene: TRBV11-2
CDR3 length: 12
J gene: TRBJ2-7
CDR3 protein: ASSLERQTYEQY

V gene: TRBV4-3
CDR3 length: 12
J gene: TRBJ1-2
CDR3 protein: ASSDRGGLYGYT

V gene: TRBV5-1
CDR3 length: 9
J gene: TRBJ1-2
CDR3 protein: ASREGPTYT

V gene: TRBV27
CDR3 length: 14
J gene: TRBJ1-1
CDR3 protein: ASSLGQGAANTEAF

V gene: TRBV9
CDR3 length: 13
J gene: TRBJ2-5
CDR3 protein: ASSVTSGTQETQY

V gene: TRBV21-1
CDR3 length: 10
J gene: TRBJ1-2
CDR3 protein: ASSLDSYGYT

V gene: TRBV6-5
CDR3 length: 10
J gene: TRBJ2-7
CDR3 protein: ASSRSSYEQY

V gene: TRBV19
CDR3 length: 11
J gene: .
CDR3 protein: ASIRDSPYEQY

V gene: TRBV6-1
CDR3 length: 9
J gene: TRBJ2-5
CDR3 protein: ASSYQETQY

V gene: TRBV30
CDR3 length: 11
J gene: TRBJ1-4
CDR3 protein: AWSRQSGEKLF

V gene: TRBV19
CDR3 length: 14
J gene: TRBJ2-2
CDR3 protein: ASNPSGIPNTGELF

V gene: TRBV28
CDR3 length: 18
J gene: TRBJ2-6
CDR3 protein: ASSPMGLAAELSGANVLT

V gene: TRBV27
CDR3 length: 12
J gene: TRBJ2-5
CDR3 protein: ASLKAVGGETQY

V gene: TRBV6-7
CDR3 length: 19
J gene: TRBJ1-1
CDR3 protein: ASSYHKGTQHSVVVFSEAF

V gene: TRBV11-1
CDR3 length: 10
J gene: TRBJ2-1
CDR3 protein: ASRKGTDEQF

V gene: TRBV13
CDR3 length: 13
J gene: TRBJ2-5
CDR3 protein: ASRSSGRTVGTQY

V gene: TRBV5-1
CDR3 length: 11
J gene: TRBJ2-7
CDR3 protein: ASSLAMWLEQY

V gene: TRBV6-1
CDR3 length: 12
J gene: TRBJ2-2
CDR3 protein: ASPPGTGTGELF

V gene: TRBV9
CDR3 length: 12
J gene: TRBJ2-3
CDR3 protein: ASSVYTSTDTQY

V gene: TRBV2
CDR3 length: 13
J gene: TRBJ2-3
CDR3 protein: ASSESERGTDTQY

V gene: TRBV20-1
CDR3 length: 9
J gene: TRBJ2-3
CDR3 protein: SARSTDTQY

V gene: TRBV27
CDR3 length: 12
J gene: TRBJ2-7
CDR3 protein: ASSFSSGSWEQY

V gene: TRBV7-9
CDR3 length: 13
J gene: TRBJ2-2
CDR3 protein: ASTKGSGSAGELF

V gene: TRBV15
CDR3 length: 11
J gene: TRBJ1-1
CDR3 protein: ATSTGTAFQAF

V gene: TRBV7-8
CDR3 length: 13
J gene: TRBJ1-1
CDR3 protein: ASSLEPGRGTEAF

V gene: TRBV18
CDR3 length: 13
J gene: TRBJ1-2
CDR3 protein: ASSGLGQDLYGYT

V gene: TRBV19
CDR3 length: 13
J gene: TRBJ1-1
CDR3 protein: ASSIAARGPTEAF

V gene: TRBV7-2
CDR3 length: 15
J gene: TRBJ1-4
CDR3 protein: ASSLSGTMGRSEKLF

V gene: TRBV6-1
CDR3 length: 13
J gene: TRBJ1-6
CDR3 protein: ASRLSSSYNSPLH

V gene: TRBV11-3
CDR3 length: 14
J gene: TRBJ1-1
CDR3 protein: ASSWGFRGLRLEAF

V gene: TRBV7-2
CDR3 length: 13
J gene: TRBJ1-2
CDR3 protein: ASRKEGQDHSGYT

V gene: TRBV7-9
CDR3 length: 11
J gene: TRBJ1-1
CDR3 protein: ASSLQRFTEAF

V gene: TRBV7-2
CDR3 length: 13
J gene: TRBJ2-1
CDR3 protein: ASSPYAGGENEQF

V gene: TRBV7-2
CDR3 length: 16
J gene: TRBJ1-1
CDR3 protein: ASSLEAISTGQITEAF

V gene: TRBV29-1
CDR3 length: 11
J gene: TRBJ2-7
CDR3 protein: SVGVAGGVEQY

V gene: TRBV5-4
CDR3 length: 13
J gene: TRBJ1-3
CDR3 protein: ATLVPSPSGNTIY